One and the same sample provided the 26 T cell receptor beta chains below, sequenced in a study of shared clonotypes between healthy human individuals. The method was immunoSEQ multiplex PCR; TCRdb's version includes in-frame clones alone and lacks a portion of them. This sample has roughly 2 million clones; about 95% occur once, and the top ten carry more than 0.95%. Naive CD8 cells were CD45RO-negative, positively selected for CCR7, excluding terminally differentiated effector memory CD45RA+ cells. Sequences were obtained from naive CD8+ T cells sorted from blood. All receptors come from a man aged 18 to 29 in good health.

This clone was recorded only once. The chain is built from TRBV10-2 and TRBJ1-4; tentatively, D is TRBD1 (5 bases). Germline V gene data show CDR1 as WSHSY and CDR2 as SAAADI. Trimming left V 2 bases short and J 7 bases short, with 14 bases between. This CDR3 comprises 15 residues. CDR3 sequence: CASSEGGDFGEKLFF. The CDR3 DNA sequence: TGCGCCAGCAGTGAGGGAGGGGATTTCGGTGAAAAACTGTTTTTT.

The CDR3 nucleotides are TGTGCCAGCAGTACCCAGGGGGGAAATTCACCCCTCCACTTT. Translated: CASSTQGGNSPLHF. V gene TRBV27 combines with J gene TRBJ1-6; 7 positions agree with TRBD1. The CDR3 extends over 14 amino acids. V trimming: 5 bases; J trimming: 7 bases; junction bases outside the gene matches: 5. Germline CDR1 reads MNHEY; CDR2 reads SMNVEV (reference sequence).

This chain uses TRBV5-1 with TRBJ2-7; tentative D call: TRBD1 (5 bases). Trimming took 2 bases from V and 2 from J, leaving 8 bases between them. Per germline, CDR1 SGHRS and CDR2 YFSETQ. The CDR3 covers 13 residues. The CDR3 nucleotides read TGCGCCAGCAGCTTCGCAGGGACCTACGAGCAGTACTTC. This sequence encodes CASSFAGTYEQYF.

The chain combines TRBV6-5 with TRBJ2-7; 7 bases map to TRBD1. The V gene's germline CDR1 is MNHEY and CDR2 SVGAGI. The CDR3 contains 16 residues. Trimming took 3 bases from V and 4 from J; bases not matched to a gene: 12. CDR3 loop: CASSYPTGRHNYEQYF. The CDR3 DNA sequence: TGTGCCAGCAGTTATCCGACAGGGCGACACAATTACGAGCAGTACTTC.

V is TRBV4-3 and J is TRBJ1-2; D not resolved. Germline CDR1 and CDR2: LGHNA and YSLEER. The CDR3 is 13 residues long. V was pared by 1 base and J by 4 bases, with 7 bases between. Written as DNA, the CDR3 is TGCGCCAGCAGCCAAGGCCTCTCCTATGGCTACACCTTC. This sequence encodes CASSQGLSYGYTF.

This clone came up a few times. The chain has TRBV19 and TRBJ1-5; D not resolved. The CDR3 runs to 15 residues. The germline gives CDR1 LNHDA, CDR2 SQIVND (reference sequence). V was cut by 3 bases and J by 0 bases, with 9 bases left in between. CDR3 amino acids: CASSMGLNSNQPQHF. The DNA for the CDR3 is TGTGCCAGTAGTATGGGTCTGAATAGCAATCAGCCCCAGCATTTT.

DNA for the CDR3: TGCGCCAGCAGCTTGGCTCTAGCGGGGTGGAGCGGGCAAGAGACCCAGTACTTC. Amino acid sequence: CASSLALAGWSGQETQYF. The genes are TRBV5-1 and TRBJ2-5; TRBD2 agrees at 9 bases. The germline gives CDR1 SGHRS, CDR2 YFSETQ. V was pared by 0 bases and J by 2 bases, with 11 bases of the junction left unmatched. The CDR3 covers 18 residues.

The chain joins TRBV9 to TRBJ1-6; D not certain. Looked up from germline, CDR1 is SGDLS and CDR2 is YYNGEE. Between the trimmed V and J ends, which lost 4 bases and 9 bases, there was a span of 20 bases. The CDR3 is made up of 16 amino acids. As DNA, the CDR3 is TGTGCCAGCAGCCCGGGATCGGGCAAATCGGGTTCACCCCTCCACTTT. Protein: CASSPGSGKSGSPLHF.

The rearrangement uses TRBV5-4 and TRBJ2-7, with TRBD1 matching 7 bases. The ends lost 2 bases at V and 5 bases at J; junction bases unmatched: 4. The CDR3 contains 13 residues. The germline V gene encodes CDR1 SGHNT and CDR2 YYREEE (reference sequence). CDR3 sequence: CASSFKGAHEQYF. The DNA for the CDR3 is TGTGCCAGCAGCTTTAAGGGGGCACACGAGCAGTACTTC. Variable domain in full (rest from reference TRBV5-4 and TRBJ2-7): ETGVTQSPTHLIKTRGQQVTLRCSSQSGHNTVSWYQQALGQGPQFIFQYYREEENGRGNFPPRFSGLQFPNYSSELNVNALELDDSALYLCASSFKGAHEQYFGPGTRLTVT.

The chain has TRBV5-6 and TRBJ1-5; the D gene is possibly TRBD1 (5 bases). Trimming took 1 base from V and 5 from J, leaving 13 bases between them. The CDR3 sequence is 15 residues long. CDR1 is SGHDT and CDR2 is YYEEEE in the germline V gene. The DNA of the CDR3 is TGTGCCAGCAGCTTGATGGGGGTTCCTTATCAGCCCCAGCATTTT. Translation: CASSLMGVPYQPQHF.

The chain couples TRBV19 to TRBJ2-7, with 8 bases matching TRBD1. The CDR3 extends over 13 amino acids. Germline CDR1 reads LNHDA; CDR2 reads SQIVND (reference sequence). Germline trimming cut 3 bases from V and 6 bases from J; bases unmatched to any gene: 4. The CDR3 protein is CASSIGTGLEQYF. The DNA for the CDR3 is TGTGCCAGTAGTATCGGGACAGGCCTCGAGCAGTACTTC.

DNA for the CDR3: TGTGCCAGCAGTTTAGAGGGTCGGCCTAATGAAAAACTGTTTTTT. Residues: CASSLEGRPNEKLFF. The chain combines TRBV28 with TRBJ1-4, with D unresolved. The CDR3 is 15 residues long. V shed 2 bases and J shed 3 bases, with 10 bases lying between them. Germline V gene data show CDR1 as MDHEN and CDR2 as SYDVKM. The complete variable domain, with remaining parts taken from reference TRBV28 and TRBJ1-4, reads DVKVTQSSRYLVKRTGEKVFLECVQDMDHENMFWYRQDPGLGLRLIYFSYDVKMKEKGDIPEGYSVSREKKERFSLILESASTNQTSMYLCASSLEGRPNEKLFFGSGTQLSVL.

The rearrangement uses TRBV6-6 and TRBJ1-1; no firm D call. This CDR3 spans 12 amino acids. Germline assignment: CDR1 MNHNY and CDR2 SVGAGI (reference sequence). V was clipped by 8 bases and J by 1 base, with 8 bases between them. The CDR3 region is CASRLGNTEAFF. In nucleotides, the CDR3 is TGTGCCAGCCGGCTGGGGAACACTGAAGCTTTCTTT.

The chain employs TRBV2 and TRBJ2-7; the match to TRBD1 covers 11 bases. This CDR3 is built from 13 residues. The V and J ends lost 5 bases and 6 bases, in that order; junction bases with no gene match: 3. CDR1 SNHLY and CDR2 FYNNEI come from the germline V gene. In DNA form, the CDR3 reads TGTGCCAGCAGTTGGGACAGGGGGACCGAGCAGTACTTC. Translating it yields CASSWDRGTEQYF.

The count of this clone is one. At one end the junction does not follow the germline gene, possibly because of a read error. This chain joins TRBV7-7 and TRBJ2-5, with TRBD1 as a possible D gene (6 bases). CDR1 and CDR2 (germline): SSHAT, FNYEAQ (reference sequence). The CDR3 has 19 amino acids. CDR3 DNA: TGTGCTAGCAGCTTACTTATCAGGGGCCGCCTGGGGAATCAAGAGACCCAGTACTTC. Translating gives CASSLLIRGRLGNQETQYF.

This chain's CDR3 is CASSQSDWDAYEQYF. In DNA form, the CDR3 reads TGCGCCAGCAGCCAGTCAGACTGGGATGCCTACGAGCAGTACTTC. The gene calls are TRBV5-1 and TRBJ2-7; D gene uncertain. Germline V CDR1 and CDR2: SGHRS, YFSETQ. CDR3 length equals 15 residues. The V gene lost 4 bases and the J gene lost 2 bases, with 16 bases spanning the gap.

V is TRBV9 and J is TRBJ2-3; 12 nucleotides match TRBD1. Per the germline V gene, CDR1 is SGDLS and CDR2 is YYNGEE. CDR3 length: 18 residues. V lost 2 bases and J lost 3; bases outside the gene matches: 10. The CDR3 protein is CASSVVGQGAEGTDTQYF. In nucleotides, the CDR3 is TGTGCCAGCAGCGTTGTGGGACAGGGGGCAGAGGGTACAGATACGCAGTATTTT.

With respect to this clone: The same CDR3 arises from other DNA sequences in this sample as well. This rearrangement joins TRBV7-9 to TRBJ2-7; maybe TRBD1 (6 bases). With 5 bases removed from V and 4 bases from J, the gap between germline ends came to 9 bases. The CDR3 contains 12 residues. Germline-derived CDR1 and CDR2 are SEHNR and FQNEAQ (reference sequence). DNA of the CDR3: TGTGCCAGCAGCCAACAGGGATACGAGCAGTACTTC. Protein: CASSQQGYEQYF.

This chain joins TRBV5-1 and TRBJ2-5; D is ambiguous. With 0 bases removed from V and 5 bases from J, the gap between germline ends came to 8 bases. This CDR3 contains 13 residues. Germline-derived CDR1 and CDR2 are SGHRS and YFSETQ. DNA of the CDR3: TGCGCCAGCAGCTTGGTTATATGGGAGACCCAGTACTTC. It codes for CASSLVIWETQYF.

The chain has TRBV6-6 and TRBJ2-7; D is possibly TRBD1 (6 bases). CDR3 size: 15 residues. Per the germline V gene, CDR1 is MNHNY and CDR2 is SVGAGI (reference sequence). Trimming took off 10 bases at V and 5 bases at J, with 24 bases between the two ends. CDR3 DNA: TGTGCCACCCAGTTGGCGGACAGTAGCTTGAACGAGCAGTACTTC. The encoded protein is CATQLADSSLNEQYF.

The genes are TRBV6-5 and TRBJ1-4, with 7 bases fitting TRBD1. CDR3 size: 16 residues. From germline, CDR1 is MNHEY and CDR2 SVGAGI. V lost 4 bases, J lost 5 bases, and 10 bases stayed unmatched. The CDR3 region has the DNA TGTGCCAGCAGTTGGTTCACAGGGGCCGGAAATGAAAAACTGTTTTTT. It translates to CASSWFTGAGNEKLFF.

The rearrangement links TRBV7-9 to TRBJ2-3; D is uncertain. The CDR3 consists of 13 residues. Between the trimmed V and J ends, which lost 4 bases and 4 bases, there was a span of 9 bases. In germline, CDR1 is SEHNR, CDR2 FQNEAQ (reference sequence). The CDR3 loop reads CASSSRFADTQYF. The CDR3 bases are TGTGCCAGCAGCTCTCGTTTTGCAGATACGCAGTATTTT.

V and J are TRBV19 and TRBJ2-1; tentatively, D is TRBD2 (5 bases). Germline lookup yields CDR1 LNHDA and CDR2 SQIVND (reference sequence). This CDR3 region has 15 residues. V dropped 7 bases and J dropped 6 bases, with 19 bases sitting between them. Written as DNA, the CDR3 is TGTGCCAGTACCGATGGAGGTAGCGTCCTCAATGAGCAGTTCTTC. It specifies CASTDGGSVLNEQFF.

The chain employs TRBV4-1 and TRBJ1-5; 7 nucleotides agree with TRBD1. V lost 0 bases, J lost 0 bases, and 11 bases stayed unmatched. The CDR3 has 19 amino acids. CDR1 is MGHRA, CDR2 YSYEKL, per germline. The CDR3 DNA sequence: TGCGCCAGCAGCCAAGATTTGGGACAGTTTGTCACTAGCAATCAGCCCCAGCATTTT. This sequence encodes CASSQDLGQFVTSNQPQHF.

This chain uses TRBV9 with TRBJ1-1, with no clear D. Trimming took 0 bases from V and 7 from J, leaving 13 bases between them. CDR1 and CDR2 (germline): SGDLS, YYNGEE. The CDR3 has 14 residues. The CDR3 region has the DNA TGTGCCAGCAGCGTAGGGGCGCCGGACGGTGAAGCTTTCTTT. Its translation: CASSVGAPDGEAFF.

This sequence joins TRBV7-9 and TRBJ2-6; perhaps TRBD2 as D (5 bases). V lost 3 bases and J 1 base, leaving 13 bases between the germline ends. CDR1 and CDR2 (germline): SEHNR, FQNEAQ (reference sequence). This CDR3 is 17 amino acids long. The CDR3 DNA is TGTGCCAGCAGCTTCTCGGGGTTAGGGTCTGGGGCCAACGTCCTGACTTTC. As protein: CASSFSGLGSGANVLTF.